Here is one TCR beta chain with its context. Its antigen is unidentified. The data belong to a study of T cell clones after liver transplantation. Study as a whole: A pre-transplant mixed lymphocyte reaction with TCRbeta sequencing defined graft-donor-reactive clones followed in post-transplant blood. HCV positivity affected three of eight recipients; the rest lacked autoimmune or viral indications. Overall study findings and caveats: The donor-reactive repertoire was only partly measurable in a couple of subjects, lacking donor cells.

Produced via immunoSEQ multiplex PCR; TCRdb's table is partial and in-frame only. This table has around 110,000 clones, about nine tenths appearing once. The J segment lost 2 bases and the V segment lost 6 bases, leaving 8 bases of the junction unmatched. This CDR3 spans 15 amino acids. Germline values: CDR1 MDHEN, CDR2 SYDVKM. This clonotype was sampled from a human patient who received a liver transplant. T cells may partly derive from the graft donor. The J gene is TRBJ2-7, the V gene TRBV28, with TRBD1 matching over 9 bases. The sample consisted of CD4+ T cells from blood, taken 12 months after liver transplant. In nucleotides, the CDR3 is TGTGCCAGCAGAGAGCCACAGGGGGCAACCTACGAGCAGTACTTC. It specifies CASREPQGATYEQYF.